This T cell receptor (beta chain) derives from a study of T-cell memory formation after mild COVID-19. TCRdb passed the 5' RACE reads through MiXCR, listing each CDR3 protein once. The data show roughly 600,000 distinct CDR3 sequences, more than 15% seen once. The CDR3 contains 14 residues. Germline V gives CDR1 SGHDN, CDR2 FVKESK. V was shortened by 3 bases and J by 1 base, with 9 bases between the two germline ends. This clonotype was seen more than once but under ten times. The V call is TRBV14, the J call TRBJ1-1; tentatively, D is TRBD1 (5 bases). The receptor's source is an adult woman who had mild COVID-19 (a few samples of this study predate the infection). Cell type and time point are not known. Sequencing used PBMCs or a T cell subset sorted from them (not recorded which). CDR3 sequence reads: CASSQQGWNTEAFF. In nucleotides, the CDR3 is TGTGCCAGCAGCCAGCAGGGATGGAACACTGAAGCTTTCTTT.